The T cell receptor beta chain described here comes from a study of ipilimumab plus nivolumab after autologous stem cell transplantation. Assay: immunoSEQ multiplex PCR; the TCRdb copy retains only in-frame clones and omits some. The data show around 15,000 clones, around four fifths seen once. The CDR3 loop spans 11 amino acids. Looked up from germline, CDR1 is SGHAT and CDR2 is FQNNGV. Trimming took 4 bases from V and 9 from J, leaving 7 bases between them. The chain has TRBV11-2 and TRBJ2-1; unclear D gene. The clonotype originates from a male donor with diffuse large B-cell lymphoma. This material consisted of PBMCs, taken in a trial of ipilimumab plus nivolumab as post-transplant consolidation. CDR3 nucleotide sequence: TGTGCCAGCAGCTCTACGATTGAGCAGTTCTTC. This sequence encodes CASSSTIEQFF.